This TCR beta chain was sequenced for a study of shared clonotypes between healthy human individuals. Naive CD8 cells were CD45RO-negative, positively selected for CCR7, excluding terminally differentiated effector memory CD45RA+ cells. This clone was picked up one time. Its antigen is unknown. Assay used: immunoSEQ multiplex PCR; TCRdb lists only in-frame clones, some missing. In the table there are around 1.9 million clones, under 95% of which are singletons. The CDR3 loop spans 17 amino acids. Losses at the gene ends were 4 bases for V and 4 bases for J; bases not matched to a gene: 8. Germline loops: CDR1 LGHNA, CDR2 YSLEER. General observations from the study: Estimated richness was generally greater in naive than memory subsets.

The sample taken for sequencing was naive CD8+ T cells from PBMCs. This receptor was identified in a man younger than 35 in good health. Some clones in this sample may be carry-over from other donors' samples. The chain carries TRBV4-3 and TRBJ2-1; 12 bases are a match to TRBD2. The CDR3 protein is CASSLTRLAGDYNEQFF. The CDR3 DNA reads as TGCGCCAGCAGCCTAACCCGACTAGCGGGGGATTACAATGAGCAGTTCTTC.